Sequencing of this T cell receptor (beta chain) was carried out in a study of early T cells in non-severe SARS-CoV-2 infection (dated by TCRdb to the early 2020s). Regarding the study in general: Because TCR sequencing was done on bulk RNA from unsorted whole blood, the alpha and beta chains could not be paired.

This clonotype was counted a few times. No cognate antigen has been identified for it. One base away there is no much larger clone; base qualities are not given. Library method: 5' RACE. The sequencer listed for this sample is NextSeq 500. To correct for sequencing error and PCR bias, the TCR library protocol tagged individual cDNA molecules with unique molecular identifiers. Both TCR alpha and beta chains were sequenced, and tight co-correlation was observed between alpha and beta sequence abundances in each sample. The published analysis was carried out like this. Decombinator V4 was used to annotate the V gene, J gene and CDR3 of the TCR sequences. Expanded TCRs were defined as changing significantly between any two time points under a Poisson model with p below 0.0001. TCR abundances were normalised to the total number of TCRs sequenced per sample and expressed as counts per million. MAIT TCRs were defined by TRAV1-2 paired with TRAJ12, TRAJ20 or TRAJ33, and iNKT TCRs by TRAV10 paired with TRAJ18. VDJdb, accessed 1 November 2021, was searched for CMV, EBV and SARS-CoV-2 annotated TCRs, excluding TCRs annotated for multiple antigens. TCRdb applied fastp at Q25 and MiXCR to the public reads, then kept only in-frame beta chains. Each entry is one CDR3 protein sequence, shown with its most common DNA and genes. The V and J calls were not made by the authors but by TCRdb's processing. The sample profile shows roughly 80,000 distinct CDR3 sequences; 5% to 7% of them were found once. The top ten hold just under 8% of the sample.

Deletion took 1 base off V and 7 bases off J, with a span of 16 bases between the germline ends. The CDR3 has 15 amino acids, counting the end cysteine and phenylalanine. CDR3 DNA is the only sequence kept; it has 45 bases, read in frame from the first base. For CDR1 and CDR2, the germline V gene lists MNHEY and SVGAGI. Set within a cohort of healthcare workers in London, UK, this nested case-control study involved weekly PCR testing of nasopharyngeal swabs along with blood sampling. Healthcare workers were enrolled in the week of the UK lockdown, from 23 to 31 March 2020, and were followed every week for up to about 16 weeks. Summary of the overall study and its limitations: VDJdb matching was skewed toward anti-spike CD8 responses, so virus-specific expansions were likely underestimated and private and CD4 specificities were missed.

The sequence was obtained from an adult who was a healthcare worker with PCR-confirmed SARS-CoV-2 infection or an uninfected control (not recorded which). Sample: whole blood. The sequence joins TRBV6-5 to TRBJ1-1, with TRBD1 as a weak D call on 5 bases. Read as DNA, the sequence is TGTGCCAGCAGTTACTTATCTGCGGGGGTTAGTGAAGCTTTCTTT. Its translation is CASSYLSAGVSEAFF.